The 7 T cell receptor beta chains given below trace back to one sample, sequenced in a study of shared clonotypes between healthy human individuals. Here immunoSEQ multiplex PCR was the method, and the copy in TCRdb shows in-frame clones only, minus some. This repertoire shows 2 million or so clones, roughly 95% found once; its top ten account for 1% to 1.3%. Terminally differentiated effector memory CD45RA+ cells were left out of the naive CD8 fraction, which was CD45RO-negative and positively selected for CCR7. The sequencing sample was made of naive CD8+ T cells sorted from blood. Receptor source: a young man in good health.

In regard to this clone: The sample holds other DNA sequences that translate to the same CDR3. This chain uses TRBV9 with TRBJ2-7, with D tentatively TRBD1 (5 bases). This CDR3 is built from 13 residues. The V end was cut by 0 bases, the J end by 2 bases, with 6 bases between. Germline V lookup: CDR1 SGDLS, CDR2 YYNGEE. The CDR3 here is CASSVAGTYEQYF. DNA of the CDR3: TGTGCCAGCAGCGTAGCAGGGACCTACGAGCAGTACTTC. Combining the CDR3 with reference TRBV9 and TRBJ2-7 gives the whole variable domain DSGVTQTPKHLITATGQRVTLRCSPRSGDLSVYWYQQSLDQGLQFLIQYYNGEERAKGNILERFSAQQFPDLHSELNLSSLELGDSALYFCASSVAGTYEQYFGPGTRLTVT.

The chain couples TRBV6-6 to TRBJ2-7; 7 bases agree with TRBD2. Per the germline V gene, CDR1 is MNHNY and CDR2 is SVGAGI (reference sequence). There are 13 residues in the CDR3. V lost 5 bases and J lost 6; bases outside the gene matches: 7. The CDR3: CASSRGLPGEQYF. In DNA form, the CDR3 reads TGTGCCAGCAGTAGGGGACTACCCGGCGAGCAGTACTTC.

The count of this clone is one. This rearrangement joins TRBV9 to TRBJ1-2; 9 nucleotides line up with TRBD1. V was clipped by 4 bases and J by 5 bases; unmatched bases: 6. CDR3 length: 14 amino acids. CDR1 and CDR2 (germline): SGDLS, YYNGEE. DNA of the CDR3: TGTGCCAGCAGCCAACGGGACAGGGCATATGGCTACACCTTC. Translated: CASSQRDRAYGYTF.

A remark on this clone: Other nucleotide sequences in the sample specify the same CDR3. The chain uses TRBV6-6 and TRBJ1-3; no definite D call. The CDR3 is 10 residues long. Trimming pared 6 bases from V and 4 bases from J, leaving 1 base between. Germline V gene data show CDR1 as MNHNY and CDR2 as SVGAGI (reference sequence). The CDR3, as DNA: TGTGCCAGCAGAGGAAACACCATATATTTT. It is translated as CASRGNTIYF.

The CDR3: CASSDSATGSPLHF. Written as DNA, the CDR3 is TGTGCCAGCAGTGACTCCGCAACGGGTTCACCCCTCCACTTT. This rearrangement joins TRBV2 to TRBJ1-6; D not certain. This CDR3 is built from 14 residues. From germline, CDR1 is SNHLY and CDR2 FYNNEI. The germline V and J ends were trimmed by 3 bases and 9 bases, with 12 bases remaining between them.

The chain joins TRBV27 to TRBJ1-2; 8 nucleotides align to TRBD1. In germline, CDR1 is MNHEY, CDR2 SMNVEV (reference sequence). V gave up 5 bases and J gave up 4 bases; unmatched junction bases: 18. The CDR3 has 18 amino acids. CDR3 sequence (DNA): TGTGCCAGCAGTCCCCTTACAGGACAGGGCGCACTCGGCTATGGCTACACCTTC. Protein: CASSPLTGQGALGYGYTF.

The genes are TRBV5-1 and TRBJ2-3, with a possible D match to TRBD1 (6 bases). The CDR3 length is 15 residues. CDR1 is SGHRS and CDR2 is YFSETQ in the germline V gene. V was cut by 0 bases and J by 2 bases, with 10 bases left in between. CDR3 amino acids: CASSLEGVITDTQYF. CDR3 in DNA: TGCGCCAGCAGCTTGGAGGGGGTGATCACAGATACGCAGTATTTT.